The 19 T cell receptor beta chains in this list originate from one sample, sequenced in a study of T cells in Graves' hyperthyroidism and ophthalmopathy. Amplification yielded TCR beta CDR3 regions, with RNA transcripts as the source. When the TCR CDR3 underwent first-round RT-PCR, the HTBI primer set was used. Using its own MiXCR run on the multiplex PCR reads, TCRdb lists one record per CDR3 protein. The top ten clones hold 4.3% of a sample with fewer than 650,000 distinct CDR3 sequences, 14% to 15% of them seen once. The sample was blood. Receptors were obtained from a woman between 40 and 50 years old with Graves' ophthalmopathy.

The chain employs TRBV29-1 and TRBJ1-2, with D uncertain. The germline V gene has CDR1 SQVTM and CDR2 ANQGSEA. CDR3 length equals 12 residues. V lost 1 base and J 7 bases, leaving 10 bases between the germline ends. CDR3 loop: CSVEGSGGGYTF. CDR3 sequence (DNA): TGCAGCGTTGAAGGTTCAGGAGGTGGCTACACCTTC.

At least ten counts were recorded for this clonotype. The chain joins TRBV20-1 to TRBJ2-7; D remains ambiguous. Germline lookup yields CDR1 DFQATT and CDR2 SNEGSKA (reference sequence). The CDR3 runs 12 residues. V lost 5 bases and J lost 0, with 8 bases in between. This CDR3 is CSALESSYEQYF. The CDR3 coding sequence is TGCAGTGCTCTCGAGAGCTCCTACGAGCAGTACTTC.

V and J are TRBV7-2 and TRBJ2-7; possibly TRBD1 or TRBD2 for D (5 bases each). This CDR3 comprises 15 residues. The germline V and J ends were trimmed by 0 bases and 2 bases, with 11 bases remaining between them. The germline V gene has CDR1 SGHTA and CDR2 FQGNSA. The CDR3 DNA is TGTGCCAGCAGCTTAGCGCGAGGGGAACCCTACGAGCAGTACTTC. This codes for CASSLARGEPYEQYF.

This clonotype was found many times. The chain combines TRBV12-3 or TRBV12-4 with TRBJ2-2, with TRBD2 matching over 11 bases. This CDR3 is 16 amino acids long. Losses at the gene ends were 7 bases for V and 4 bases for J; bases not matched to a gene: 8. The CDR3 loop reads CASTPLLAGGTGELFF. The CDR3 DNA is TGTGCCAGCACTCCTCTCCTAGCGGGAGGCACCGGGGAGCTGTTTTTT.

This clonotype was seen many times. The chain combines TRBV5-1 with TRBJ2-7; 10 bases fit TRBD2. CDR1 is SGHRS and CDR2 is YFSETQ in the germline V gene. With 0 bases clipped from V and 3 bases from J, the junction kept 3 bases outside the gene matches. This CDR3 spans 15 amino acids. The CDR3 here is CASSLALAGIYEQYF. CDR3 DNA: TGCGCCAGCAGCTTGGCACTAGCGGGAATCTACGAGCAGTACTTC.

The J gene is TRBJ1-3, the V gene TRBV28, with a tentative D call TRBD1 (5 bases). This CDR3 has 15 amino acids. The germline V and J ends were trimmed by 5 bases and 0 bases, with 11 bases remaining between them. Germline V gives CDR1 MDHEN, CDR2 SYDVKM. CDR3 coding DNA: TGTGCCAGCAGTGGGACGGAAGACTCTGGAAACACCATATATTTT. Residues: CASSGTEDSGNTIYF.

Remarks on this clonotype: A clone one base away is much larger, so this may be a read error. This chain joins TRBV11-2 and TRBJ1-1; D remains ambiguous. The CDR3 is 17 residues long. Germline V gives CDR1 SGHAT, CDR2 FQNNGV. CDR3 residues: CTSSSLRHPRRNTEAFF. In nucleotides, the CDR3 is TGTACCAGCAGCTCCCTTAGACACCCCCGGCGAAACACTGAAGCTTTCTTT.

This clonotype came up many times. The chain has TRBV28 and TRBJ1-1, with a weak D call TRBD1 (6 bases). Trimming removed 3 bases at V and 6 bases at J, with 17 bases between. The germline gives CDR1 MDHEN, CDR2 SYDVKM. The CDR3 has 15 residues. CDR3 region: CASSFGRGTSAEAFF. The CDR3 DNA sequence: TGTGCCAGCAGTTTCGGGAGGGGGACGTCTGCTGAAGCTTTCTTT. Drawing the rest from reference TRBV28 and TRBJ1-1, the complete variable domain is DVKVTQSSRYLVKRTGEKVFLECVQDMDHENMFWYRQDPGLGLRLIYFSYDVKMKEKGDIPEGYSVSREKKERFSLILESASTNQTSMYLCASSFGRGTSAEAFFGQGTRLTVV.

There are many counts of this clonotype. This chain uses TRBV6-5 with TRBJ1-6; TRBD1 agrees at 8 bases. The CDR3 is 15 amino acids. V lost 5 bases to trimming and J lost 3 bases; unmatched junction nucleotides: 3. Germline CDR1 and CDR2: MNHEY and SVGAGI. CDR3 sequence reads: CASSPGTGYNSPLHF. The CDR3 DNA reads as TGTGCCAGCAGTCCCGGGACAGGCTATAATTCACCCCTCCACTTT.

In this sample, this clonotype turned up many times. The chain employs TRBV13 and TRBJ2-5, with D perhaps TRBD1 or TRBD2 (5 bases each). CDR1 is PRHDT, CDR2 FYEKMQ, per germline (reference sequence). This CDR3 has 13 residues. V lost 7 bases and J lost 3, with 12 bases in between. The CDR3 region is CASTGTGKETQYF. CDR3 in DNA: TGTGCCAGCACGGGGACGGGGAAAGAGACCCAGTACTTC.

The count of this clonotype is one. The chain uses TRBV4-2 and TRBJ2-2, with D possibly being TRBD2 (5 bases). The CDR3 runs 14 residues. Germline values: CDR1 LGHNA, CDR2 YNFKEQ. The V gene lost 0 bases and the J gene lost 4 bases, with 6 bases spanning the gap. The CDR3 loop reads CASSQDEGTGELFF. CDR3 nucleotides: TGTGCCAGCAGCCAAGATGAGGGCACCGGGGAGCTGTTTTTT.

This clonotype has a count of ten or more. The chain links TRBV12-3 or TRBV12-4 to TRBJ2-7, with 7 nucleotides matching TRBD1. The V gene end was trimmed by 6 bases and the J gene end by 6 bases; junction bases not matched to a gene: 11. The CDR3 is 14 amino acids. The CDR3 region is CASSRGQQRLEQYF. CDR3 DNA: TGTGCCAGCAGCCGGGGACAGCAGCGACTCGAGCAGTACTTC.

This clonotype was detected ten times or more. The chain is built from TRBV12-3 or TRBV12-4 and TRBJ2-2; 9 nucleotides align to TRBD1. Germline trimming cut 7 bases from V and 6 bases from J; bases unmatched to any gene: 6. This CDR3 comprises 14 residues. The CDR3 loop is CASISTGGAGELFF. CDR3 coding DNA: TGTGCCAGCATCTCGACAGGGGGAGCCGGGGAGCTGTTTTTT.

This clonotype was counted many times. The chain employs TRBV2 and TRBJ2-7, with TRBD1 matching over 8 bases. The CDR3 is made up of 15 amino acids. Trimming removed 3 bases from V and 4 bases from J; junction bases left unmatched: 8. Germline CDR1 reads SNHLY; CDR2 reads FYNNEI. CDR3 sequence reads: CASSEGDRFRYEQYF. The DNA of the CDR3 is TGTGCCAGCAGTGAGGGGGACAGGTTTCGGTACGAGCAGTACTTC.

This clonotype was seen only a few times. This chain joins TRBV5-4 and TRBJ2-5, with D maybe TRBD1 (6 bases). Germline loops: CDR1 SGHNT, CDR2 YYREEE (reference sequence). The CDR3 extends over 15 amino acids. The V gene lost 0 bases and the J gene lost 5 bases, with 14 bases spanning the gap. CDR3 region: CASSLEAGVWETQYF. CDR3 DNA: TGTGCCAGCAGCTTGGAGGCAGGGGTGTGGGAGACCCAGTACTTC.

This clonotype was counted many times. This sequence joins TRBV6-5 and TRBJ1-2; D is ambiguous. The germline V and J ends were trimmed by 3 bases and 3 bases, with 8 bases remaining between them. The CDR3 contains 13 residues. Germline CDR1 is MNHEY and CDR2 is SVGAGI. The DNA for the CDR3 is TGTGCCAGCAGTTATACGGGCGACTATGGCTACACCTTC. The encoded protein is CASSYTGDYGYTF.

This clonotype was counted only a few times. The CDR3 DNA is TGTGCCAGCAGCTCGGGACTAGCGGGAGGTACGCAGTATTTT. Its protein is CASSSGLAGGTQYF. The chain combines TRBV7-3 with TRBJ2-3, with 15 nucleotides matching TRBD2. With 4 bases clipped from V and 8 bases from J, the junction kept 1 base outside the gene matches. There are 14 residues in the CDR3. CDR1 is SGHTA and CDR2 is FQGTGA in the germline V gene.

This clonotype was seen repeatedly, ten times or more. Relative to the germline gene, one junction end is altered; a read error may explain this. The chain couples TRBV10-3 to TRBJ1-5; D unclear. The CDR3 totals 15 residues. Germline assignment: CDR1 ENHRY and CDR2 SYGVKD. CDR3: CAVSESQEWNQPQHF. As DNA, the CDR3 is TGTGCCGTCAGTGAGAGTCAGGAGTGGAATCAGCCCCAGCATTTT.

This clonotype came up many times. The CDR3: CASSGRDSDQPQHF. CDR3 sequence (DNA): TGTGCCAGTAGTGGGCGGGACAGCGATCAGCCCCAGCATTTT. The chain joins TRBV19 to TRBJ1-5, with 7 bases identical to TRBD1. Trimming cost V 5 bases and J 5 bases; bases outside gene matches: 6. This CDR3 is built from 14 residues. Looked up from germline, CDR1 is LNHDA and CDR2 is SQIVND (reference sequence).